What follows are 27 T cell receptor beta chains derived from one specimen sequenced in a study of vaccination and CD4 T cells after COVID-19. The sample's treatment: approximately 9-day PBMC culture with coronavirus spike peptide pools or control peptides (ViraFEST assay). Their specific antigens are unknown. Oncomine TCR Beta short-read sequencing was applied to DNA from cultured CD4+ T cells. MiXCR, run by TCRdb on the PCR reads, gives a single entry per CDR3 protein. This sample carries about 13,000 distinct CDR3 sequences, approximately 42% of them seen once, and the ten largest clones take roughly a tenth. This specimen was CD4+ T cells from blood, cultured in vitro, taken after SARS-CoV-2 vaccination. These receptors were taken from a human donor who had recovered from COVID-19.

This chain links TRBV15 with TRBJ1-1; D not certain. Germline-derived CDR1 and CDR2 are LNHNV and YYDKDF (reference sequence). The CDR3 runs to 13 residues. Trimming took 2 bases from V and 0 from J, leaving 4 bases between them. CDR3 protein: CATSRSMNTEAFF. The CDR3, as DNA: TGTGCCACCAGCAGATCTATGAACACTGAAGCTTTCTTT.

The CDR3, as DNA: TGTGCCAGCAGCCAAGAATTTAACTATGGCTACACCTTC. This gives the protein CASSQEFNYGYTF. The genes are TRBV4-2 and TRBJ1-2, with D hard to call. The ends were cut back, 0 bases at V and 1 base at J, with 3 bases in the middle. The CDR3 extends over 13 amino acids. Germline V gene data show CDR1 as LGHNA and CDR2 as YNFKEQ.

V usage is TRBV6-2 or TRBV6-3 and J usage is TRBJ1-6, with 7 bases matching TRBD1. V was clipped by 6 bases and J by 0 bases; unmatched bases: 11. Germline V CDR1 and CDR2: MNHEY, SVGEGT. The CDR3 covers 18 residues. CDR3 residues: CASRPKDRISSYNSPLHF. CDR3 nucleotide sequence: TGTGCCAGCAGACCCAAGGACAGGATCAGCTCCTATAATTCACCCCTCCACTTT.

This sequence joins TRBV7-2 and TRBJ1-5; no definite D call. Germline V gene data show CDR1 as SGHTA and CDR2 as FQGNSA. V was shortened by 3 bases and J by 1 base, with 4 bases between the two germline ends. The CDR3 is 13 amino acids. The DNA for the CDR3 is TGTGCCAGCAGCTTTGACAGCAATCAGCCCCAGCATTTT. This codes for CASSFDSNQPQHF.

This clonotype was seen a single time. This chain links TRBV11-2 with TRBJ2-5; 13 bases map to TRBD2. CDR3 length: 19 amino acids. After removal of 1 base from V and 0 bases from J, the junction contained 8 bases not matched to a gene. The V gene's germline CDR1 is SGHAT and CDR2 FQNNGV. The chain's CDR3 is CASSLGFRTSGSNQETQYF. In nucleotides, the CDR3 is TGTGCCAGCAGCTTAGGGTTTAGGACTAGCGGGAGCAACCAAGAGACCCAGTACTTC. The complete variable domain, with remaining parts taken from reference TRBV11-2 and TRBJ2-5, reads EAGVAQSPRYKIIEKRQSVAFWCNPISGHATLYWYQQILGQGPKLLIQFQNNGVVDDSQLPKDRFSAERLKGVDSTLKIQPAKLEDSAVYLCASSLGFRTSGSNQETQYFGPGTRLLVL.

The chain links TRBV6-2 or TRBV6-3 to TRBJ2-4, with 16 nucleotides matching TRBD2. Per germline, CDR1 MNHEY and CDR2 SVGEGT. The CDR3 is 19 amino acids. V lost 4 bases, J lost 3 bases, and 9 bases stayed unmatched. The CDR3: CASSSPGLAGGLGKNIQYF. As DNA, the CDR3 is TGTGCCAGCAGTTCCCCGGGACTAGCGGGGGGGCTCGGCAAAAACATTCAGTACTTC.

The chain is built from TRBV6-1 and TRBJ2-3; 8 bases agree with TRBD2. Trimming removed 3 bases from V and 2 bases from J; junction bases left unmatched: 10. CDR3 length equals 17 residues. Germline-derived CDR1 and CDR2 are MNHNS and SASEGT. The CDR3 DNA sequence: TGTGCCAGCAGTGACCGGGGGCGGGGGGATTACACAGATACGCAGTATTTT. Its translation: CASSDRGRGDYTDTQYF.

This clonotype was seen only a few times. The rearrangement uses TRBV20-1 and TRBJ2-1; 9 nucleotides align to TRBD2. This CDR3 is 15 amino acids long. The V gene's germline CDR1 is DFQATT and CDR2 SNEGSKA (reference sequence). V shed 3 bases and J 0 bases; nucleotides not matched to a gene: 3. DNA for the CDR3: TGCAGTGCTAGGAAACTAGCGGGCTCCTACAATGAGCAGTTCTTC. This encodes CSARKLAGSYNEQFF.

A word on this clonotype: The junction and the germline gene differ at one end; a read error may be behind it. This chain uses TRBV6-5 with TRBJ2-5; TRBD1 aligns across 9 bases. The V gene's germline CDR1 is MNHEY and CDR2 SVGAGI. This CDR3 comprises 14 residues. CDR3 nucleotides: TGTGCCGGCAGTTACTCAGCGACAGGGGGGACCCAGTACTTC. As protein: CAGSYSATGGTQYF.

In the case of this clonotype: At one of its ends the junction is not consistent with the germline gene, which may arise from a read error. V is TRBV12-3 or TRBV12-4 and J is TRBJ1-2; 8 nucleotides match TRBD1. The CDR3 has 10 amino acids. The CDR3 region is CAGRGPGYTF. In nucleotides, the CDR3 is TGTGCCGGCAGGGGGCCCGGCTACACCTTC.

The sample holds a few counts of this clonotype. The chain links TRBV10-3 to TRBJ1-4; tentatively, D is TRBD1 (6 bases). The CDR3 length is 14 residues. Looked up from germline, CDR1 is ENHRY and CDR2 is SYGVKD. Trimming cost V 5 bases and J 1 base, with 8 bases left between them. CDR3 coding DNA: TGTGCCATCAGTAAGGACAGAACTAATGAAAAACTGTTTTTT. Its translation is CAISKDRTNEKLFF.

The V call is TRBV11-3, the J call TRBJ1-6; perhaps TRBD1 as D (5 bases). Deletions cut 6 bases from V and 7 bases from J, with 10 bases between. Germline lookup yields CDR1 SGHNT and CDR2 YENEEA. The CDR3 extends over 13 amino acids. The chain's CDR3 is CASSLTVNSPLHF. In DNA form, the CDR3 reads TGTGCCAGCAGTTTGACAGTAAATTCACCCCTCCACTTT.

The chain joins TRBV19 to TRBJ1-1; 7 bases agree with TRBD1. The germline V gene encodes CDR1 LNHDA and CDR2 SQIVND (reference sequence). Trimming at V came to 5 bases and at J to 3 bases, leaving 3 bases not matched to a gene. The CDR3 consists of 13 residues. CDR3 in DNA: TGTGCCAGTAGTCGACAGGGAGACACTGAAGCTTTCTTT. Its translation: CASSRQGDTEAFF.

CDR3 residues: CASSLPRTSVSEEQFF. The CDR3 bases are TGTGCCAGCAGTTTGCCGCGGACTAGCGTTTCGGAGGAGCAGTTCTTC. The chain joins TRBV28 to TRBJ2-1; 9 nucleotides line up with TRBD2. Germline lookup yields CDR1 MDHEN and CDR2 SYDVKM. The trim removed 3 bases at V and 10 bases at J, leaving 13 bases unmatched. This CDR3 has 16 amino acids. The entire variable domain, with the rest obtained from reference TRBV28 and TRBJ2-1, is as follows: DVKVTQSSRYLVKRTGEKVFLECVQDMDHENMFWYRQDPGLGLRLIYFSYDVKMKEKGDIPEGYSVSREKKERFSLILESASTNQTSMYLCASSLPRTSVSEEQFFGPGTRLTVL.

The chain combines TRBV6-2 or TRBV6-3 with TRBJ2-3; 9 nucleotides align to TRBD1. Trimming at V came to 6 bases and at J to 7 bases, leaving 14 bases not matched to a gene. Germline V CDR1 and CDR2: MNHEY, SVGEGT. The CDR3 consists of 16 residues. CDR3 in amino acids: CASRPGTGLSSYTQYF. The CDR3 DNA reads as TGTGCCAGCAGACCCGGGACAGGGCTCAGCAGCTATACGCAGTATTTT.

CDR3 nucleotides: TGCAGTGCAGCCGCCGGGACAGGGCGTTTTAGGAATTCACCCCTCCACTTT. It specifies CSAAAGTGRFRNSPLHF. This chain links TRBV20-1 with TRBJ1-6; 9 bases are a match to TRBD1. The germline CDR1 and CDR2 sequences are DFQATT and SNEGSKA (reference sequence). The CDR3 covers 17 residues. Trimming took 6 bases from V and 7 from J; bases not matched to a gene: 16.

This clonotype turned up a few times. The chain combines TRBV20-1 with TRBJ1-3, with a possible D match to TRBD1 (6 bases). V lost 5 bases to trimming and J lost 2 bases, with 13 bases between them. Looked up from germline, CDR1 is DFQATT and CDR2 is SNEGSKA (reference sequence). The CDR3 contains 14 residues. This CDR3 reads CSAPTPGAGNTIYF. In nucleotides, the CDR3 is TGCAGTGCTCCTACACCAGGGGCTGGAAACACCATATATTTT.

This chain uses TRBV19 with TRBJ1-1; D not resolved. This CDR3 comprises 15 residues. The V end lost 4 bases, the J end lost 4 bases, and 16 bases lay between the germline ends. Per germline, CDR1 LNHDA and CDR2 SQIVND (reference sequence). The CDR3 DNA reads TGTGCCAGTAGTAGTCTCGTGGCGATCAGCACTGAAGCTTTCTTT. Translated: CASSSLVAISTEAFF.

The V gene is TRBV7-3, the J gene TRBJ2-1; 9 bases align to TRBD2. The CDR3 loop spans 14 amino acids. Germline CDR1 is SGHTA and CDR2 is FQGTGA. The J segment lost 5 bases and the V segment lost 3 bases, leaving 2 bases of the junction unmatched. The CDR3 sequence: CASSFQRGDNEQFF. The CDR3 bases are TGTGCCAGCAGCTTTCAGCGGGGGGACAATGAGCAGTTCTTC.

CDR3 amino acids: CASSETRGVHEQYF. CDR3 in DNA: TGTGCCAGCAGTGAAACCAGAGGGGTCCACGAGCAGTACTTC. The V and J genes are TRBV6-1 and TRBJ2-7, with D possibly called TRBD1 or TRBD2 (5 bases each). CDR3 length: 14 residues. The ends were cut back, 2 bases at V and 5 bases at J, with 13 bases in the middle. The germline V gene encodes CDR1 MNHNS and CDR2 SASEGT.

This clonotype has just a few counts. V and J are TRBV12-3 or TRBV12-4 and TRBJ1-2; no definite D call. The germline V and J ends were trimmed by 5 bases and 4 bases, with 14 bases remaining between them. This CDR3 spans 14 amino acids. CDR3 protein: CASSRNGKVYGYTF. CDR3 in DNA: TGTGCCAGCAGTCGGAACGGAAAAGTCTATGGCTACACCTTC.

This chain links TRBV7-8 with TRBJ2-1; weak D call: TRBD2 (6 bases). This CDR3 contains 15 residues. V shed 2 bases and J shed 1 base, with 9 bases lying between them. Germline CDR1 is SGHVS and CDR2 is FQNEAQ. CDR3 nucleotide sequence: TGTGCCAGCAGCTTACGGGAGTCGTCCTACAATGAGCAGTTCTTC. It encodes CASSLRESSYNEQFF.

The J gene is TRBJ1-2, the V gene TRBV19, with D perhaps matching TRBD1 (5 bases). Per the germline V gene, CDR1 is LNHDA and CDR2 is SQIVND (reference sequence). There are 13 residues in the CDR3. Trimming cost V 5 bases and J 0 bases, with 7 bases left between them. CDR3 residues: CASSDRPNYGYTF. In DNA form, the CDR3 reads TGTGCCAGTAGTGACAGACCTAACTATGGCTACACCTTC.

This clonotype showed up just a few times. The V gene is TRBV6-4, the J gene TRBJ2-3; possible D gene TRBD1, 5 bases. There are 16 residues in the CDR3. Germline CDR1 and CDR2: MRHNA and SNTAGT. V was trimmed by 4 bases and J by 1 base, leaving 15 bases between them. CDR3 DNA: TGTGCCAGCAGTGTCGAAGGGGCAAGTGGCACAGATACGCAGTATTTT. It translates to CASSVEGASGTDTQYF.

The J gene is TRBJ2-7, the V gene TRBV4-3; D is unclear. The CDR3 runs 12 residues. Germline V lookup: CDR1 LGHNA, CDR2 YSLEER. The germline V and J ends were trimmed by 0 bases and 3 bases, with 3 bases remaining between them. This chain's CDR3 is CASSQDRYEQYF. As DNA, the CDR3 is TGCGCCAGCAGCCAAGACCGCTACGAGCAGTACTTC.

This clonotype is large (0.1 to 1%). The chain couples TRBV29-1 to TRBJ1-5, with TRBD1 matching over 7 bases. The CDR3 has 14 residues. Unmatched junction bases numbered 17, after V lost 7 bases and J lost 11 bases. Germline-derived CDR1 and CDR2 are SQVTM and ANQGSEA. This CDR3 is CSATSDRELGSQHF. For the CDR3, the DNA is TGCAGCGCAACGTCAGACAGGGAACTGGGGTCCCAGCATTTT.

The rearrangement joins TRBV10-3 to TRBJ2-5; no clear D gene. With 7 bases removed from V and 2 bases from J, the gap between germline ends came to 11 bases. The CDR3 loop spans 13 amino acids. Germline loops: CDR1 ENHRY, CDR2 SYGVKD. CDR3 in amino acids: CAIKTEEQETQYF. The CDR3, as DNA: TGTGCCATCAAAACGGAAGAACAAGAGACCCAGTACTTC.